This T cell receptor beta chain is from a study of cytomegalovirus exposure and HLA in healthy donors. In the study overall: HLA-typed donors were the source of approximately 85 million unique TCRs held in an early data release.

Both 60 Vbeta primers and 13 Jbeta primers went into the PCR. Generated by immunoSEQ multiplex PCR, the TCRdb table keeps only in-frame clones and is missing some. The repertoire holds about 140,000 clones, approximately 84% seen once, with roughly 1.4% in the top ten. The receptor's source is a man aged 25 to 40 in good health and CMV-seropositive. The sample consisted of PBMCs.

Here the CDR3 reads CASSPQDSLTGELFF. CDR3 DNA: TGTGCCAGTAGTCCCCAGGACAGTCTTACCGGGGAGCTGTTTTTT. The chain has TRBV19 and TRBJ2-2; perhaps TRBD1 as D (6 bases). The CDR3 totals 15 residues. V lost 5 bases and J 5 bases, leaving 15 bases between the germline ends. Germline lookup yields CDR1 LNHDA and CDR2 SQIVND (reference sequence).